A single sample gave rise to the 9 T cell receptor beta chains below, sequenced in a study of early T cells in non-severe SARS-CoV-2 infection. Each CDR3 protein is one row after TCRdb ran MiXCR on the 5' RACE reads. The sample yields 98,000 or so distinct CDR3 sequences, more than 9.5% seen once. Sequencing used whole blood. All receptors derive from an adult who was a healthcare worker with PCR-confirmed SARS-CoV-2 infection or an uninfected control (not recorded which).

This clonotype was detected only a few times. This chain joins TRBV6-5 and TRBJ2-5; D might be TRBD1 (6 bases). Germline values: CDR1 MNHEY, CDR2 SVGAGI. The CDR3 has 14 amino acids. Trimming pared 0 bases from V and 5 bases from J, leaving 10 bases between. Here the CDR3 DNA reads TGTGCCAGCAGTTACTCGACAGGCGGGGAGACCCAGTACTTC. This gives the protein CASSYSTGGETQYF.

This clonotype was counted at least ten times. The chain has TRBV6-5 and TRBJ2-5; maybe TRBD2 (7 bases). Germline lookup yields CDR1 MNHEY and CDR2 SVGAGI. V lost 8 bases, J lost 9 bases, and 22 bases lay in between. This CDR3 is 14 amino acids long. This CDR3 is CASYPRGRGGSQYF. In nucleotides, the CDR3 is TGTGCCAGCTACCCTCGGGGCAGGGGAGGGTCCCAGTACTTC.

In this sample, this clonotype turned up many times. The V gene is TRBV28, the J gene TRBJ2-5, with 11 bases matching TRBD1. Germline V gene lookup returns CDR1 MDHEN and CDR2 SYDVKM. V shed 6 bases, J shed 4 bases, and the junction held 10 bases outside the gene matches. This CDR3 has 16 amino acids. The CDR3 loop is CASSRGQGARGETQYF. The CDR3 nucleotides read TGTGCCAGCAGCCGTGGACAGGGGGCTAGAGGAGAGACCCAGTACTTC.

This clonotype turned up a few times. The chain is built from TRBV4-1 and TRBJ2-1, with D possibly TRBD2 on 5 matching bases. Germline CDR1 is MGHRA and CDR2 is YSYEKL. V lost 0 bases, J lost 5 bases, and 8 bases lay in between. This CDR3 spans 14 amino acids. CDR3 protein: CASSQEPGNNEQFF. CDR3 nucleotide sequence: TGCGCCAGCAGCCAAGAACCCGGGAACAATGAGCAGTTCTTC.

This clonotype was detected ten times or more. The chain is built from TRBV7-9 and TRBJ2-7; the match to TRBD1 covers 9 bases. Germline-derived CDR1 and CDR2 are SEHNR and FQNEAQ (reference sequence). This CDR3 has 20 residues. Trimming at V came to 1 base and at J to 3 bases, leaving 19 bases not matched to a gene. CDR3 sequence (DNA): TGTGCCAGCAGCTTAGGGGAAATAACCGGGACAGGGTTAGCCCACTACGAGCAGTACTTC. The encoded protein is CASSLGEITGTGLAHYEQYF.

There are many counts of this clonotype. CDR3 amino acids: CASSSNRGTNTEAFF. CDR3 nucleotides: TGTGCCAGCAGCTCGAACAGGGGGACGAACACTGAAGCTTTCTTT. V and J are TRBV7-9 and TRBJ1-1; 8 bases align to TRBD1. The V segment lost 4 bases and the J segment 1 base; nucleotides outside the gene matches: 5. Germline V gene data show CDR1 as SEHNR and CDR2 as FQNEAQ (reference sequence). This CDR3 spans 15 amino acids. Full variable domain (remainder filled in from reference TRBV7-9 and TRBJ1-1): DTGVSQNPRHKITKRGQNVTFRCDPISEHNRLYWYRQTLGQGPEFLTYFQNEAQLEKSRLLSDRFSAERPKGSFSTLEIQRTEQGDSAMYLCASSSNRGTNTEAFFGQGTRLTVV.

This clonotype has ten or more counts. V gene TRBV7-9 combines with J gene TRBJ1-4, with D perhaps TRBD1 (6 bases). V was cut by 7 bases and J by 8 bases, with 8 bases left in between. Germline-derived CDR1 and CDR2 are SEHNR and FQNEAQ (reference sequence). This CDR3 is built from 11 residues. The CDR3 sequence is CASMQGEKLFF. The DNA for the CDR3 is TGTGCCAGCATGCAGGGGGAAAAACTGTTTTTT.

In its sample, this clonotype was seen a few times. V is TRBV4-1 and J is TRBJ1-2; a weak D match, TRBD1 (5 bases). Trimming stripped 0 bases from V and 4 bases from J, with 27 bases between. The germline V gene encodes CDR1 MGHRA and CDR2 YSYEKL. The CDR3 runs 20 residues. The CDR3 bases are TGCGCCAGCAGCCAAGATCCGTTTCGGGGCAGGACAACTTGGGGCTATGGCTACACCTTC. Translated, it gives CASSQDPFRGRTTWGYGYTF.

The DNA of the CDR3 is TGCAGTGCTAGAGATCTGAAGCCCAACTATGGCTACACCTTC. It is translated as CSARDLKPNYGYTF. The chain has TRBV20-1 and TRBJ1-2; no reliable D call. V was pared by 0 bases and J by 2 bases, with 10 bases between. The CDR3 runs to 14 residues. CDR1 and CDR2 from the germline V gene are DFQATT and SNEGSKA (reference sequence).